This T cell receptor (beta chain) appears in the sequencing data of a study of response to subunit inactivated influenza vaccine (dated by TCRdb to between 2017 and 2018). As for the study more broadly: Deep quantitative profiling of the T cell receptor repertoire was used in the study to follow responses to a trivalent subunit inactivated influenza vaccine. Overall study outcomes, separate from this receptor: It was suggested by the authors that each seasonal influenza vaccination may recruit only a limited number of new T cells.

The germline V gene encodes CDR1 DFQATT and CDR2 SNEGSKA (reference sequence). V loses 6 bases of germline sequence and J loses 2 bases, and the interval between the two ends is 13 bases. The CDR3 starts with the cysteine, ends with the phenylalanine, and has 13 residues. Just CDR3 DNA is preserved here, 39 bases in frame from base 1. This clonotype occurred many times. The specificity of this receptor is unknown. Base qualities are not recorded, but no much larger clone differs from it by a single base. What this sample's time point label stands for: approximately 45 days after influenza vaccine administration. The method behind the library was RT-PCR. Sequenced using an Illumina HiSeq 2500. TCRdb trimmed public reads at Q25 via fastp, called clones via MiXCR and kept in-frame beta chains. Each CDR3 protein appears once, grouped with its most common genes and DNA. This sample is represented by hundreds of thousands of distinct CDR3 sequences; 9.5% to 12% of them were singletons. The leading ten clones occupy 12% of the sample.

The sequence links TRBV20-1 to TRBJ2-5, with no confidently assigned D gene. Sequenced material: PBMCs from blood, taken roughly 6 weeks after vaccination. The sequence was obtained from a middle-aged man who received an inactivated influenza vaccine. Donor details come from another sample of the same person, matched by shared clones. The CDR3 is CSAVYSEQETQYF. The base sequence is TGCAGTGCCGTGTACAGCGAACAAGAGACCCAGTACTTC.